This T cell receptor (beta chain) comes out of a study of Ad26.COV2.S vaccination and SARS-CoV-2 variants. About the research overall: Donor allocation was to the COV1001 Ad26.COV2.S trial arm.

V shed 5 bases and J 0 bases; nucleotides not matched to a gene: 8. This CDR3 has 16 residues. Germline CDR1 is MNHNY and CDR2 is SVGAGI (reference sequence). Only in-frame clones appear in the TCRdb table, and some are missing; sequencing was by immunoSEQ multiplex PCR. The data show more than 300,000 clones, with just over 85% seen just once and under 2% held by the top ten. Treatment of the sample: around 19 received Ad26.COV2.S at low or high dose, single or two shots; about 5 received placebo; per-sample allocation not given. Samples analyzed were those drawn on day 63 after the first vaccine or placebo injection. The sample holds one count of this clone.

The sequences come from peripheral blood, collected in a trial of Ad26.COV2.S vaccine versus placebo. This TCR was recovered from a person between 18 and 59 years old who received the Ad26.COV2.S COVID-19 vaccine or a placebo. The V call is TRBV6-6, the J call TRBJ1-2; 8 nucleotides match TRBD1. The CDR3 DNA reads TGTGCCAGCAGTCGACAGGGGCCCCCAGCTAACTATGGCTACACCTTC. It codes for CASSRQGPPANYGYTF.